These T cell receptor beta chains were read from a single sample in a study of tumor-infiltrating lymphocytes in oesophageal squamous cell carcinoma. Using its own MiXCR run on the PCR reads, TCRdb lists one record per CDR3 protein. The sample lists under 20,000 distinct CDR3 sequences; roughly 47% were seen once. Sequenced input: esophageal tumor tissue. All receptors derive from a male donor with esophageal squamous cell carcinoma. Each CDR3 is given with its conserved first and last residue. D genes are given only for firm matches. For some rows the clone size is stated as once, few or many, or as a class when expanded; others skip it.

.,14,TRBJ1-2,TRBV7-9,.,TGTGCCAGCAGCCTACTCAGACAGGCGAATGGCTACACCTTC,CASSLLRQANGYTF
.,16,TRBJ1-2,TRBV12-3/TRBV12-4,.,TGTGCCAGCAGTTCTTTCCTGACCGGGTCGCGGGAGGGCTACACCTTC,CASSSFLTGSREGYTF
.,16,TRBJ2-3,TRBV27,.,TGTGCCAGCAGTTTACCCCCCACAACCACTGGGAATACGCAGTATTTT,CASSLPPTTTGNTQYF
.,13,TRBJ1-2,TRBV7-9,.,TGTGCCAGCAGCTTACAGGGTATGGGCGGCTACACCTTC,CASSLQGMGGYTF
.,14,TRBJ2-5,TRBV12-3/TRBV12-4,.,TGTGCCAGCAGGGCGGGATTCGGGCGGGAGACCCAGTACTTC,CASRAGFGRETQYF
TRBD1,14,TRBJ2-7,TRBV6-1,many,TGTGCCAGCATCGAGACAGGGGCTGGGTGGGAGCAGTACTTC,CASIETGAGWEQYF
.,17,TRBJ2-1,TRBV7-8,.,TGTGCCAGCAGCTCCGTCCGGGGTGGTTCAAGGTACAATGAGCAGTTCTTC,CASSSVRGGSRYNEQFF
TRBD2,15,TRBJ2-1,TRBV2,once,TGTGCCAGCAGTGAGGGCATCGGGAGGCGGGAGACCCAATTCTTC,CASSEGIGRRETQFF
TRBD1,13,TRBJ1-6,TRBV6-5,.,TGTGCCAGCAGCGGGACAGGGTTTTCACCCCTCCACTTT,CASSGTGFSPLHF
TRBD2,20,TRBJ2-7,TRBV7-3,.,TGTGCCAGCAGCCCAGGACGGAGACTAGCGGGAGGGCCATCTATTGGTGAGCAGTACTTC,CASSPGRRLAGGPSIGEQYF
.,14,TRBJ1-1,TRBV19,once,TGTGCCAGTAAGGGGACGACCGGTATCACTGAAGCTTTCTTT,CASKGTTGITEAFF
.,14,TRBJ2-2,TRBV5-4,many,TGTGCCAGCAGCTTGGGCGGGTTCACCGGGGAGCTGTTTTTT,CASSLGGFTGELFF
TRBD2,17,TRBJ2-7,TRBV5-6,many,TGTGCCAGCAGCGGAAGACTAGCGGGAGTTAGCTCCTACGAGCAGTACTTC,CASSGRLAGVSSYEQYF
.,14,TRBJ2-4,TRBV24-1,.,TGTGCCACCAGTGAGCGGGCCCCCATGGGTGAGCAGTACTTC,CATSERAPMGEQYF
.,14,TRBJ1-1,TRBV6-1,once,TGTGCCAGCAGAAAGGGTGACGGGGGCACTGAAGCTTTCTTT,CASRKGDGGTEAFF
.,14,TRBJ2-7,TRBV6-2/TRBV6-3,few,TGTGCCACCGGAACGGGGGGCTTTGGCTACGAGCAGTACTTC,CATGTGGFGYEQYF
TRBD1,18,TRBJ2-7,TRBV12-3/TRBV12-4,once,TGTGCCAGCAGCTTATTGGGACAGAGCCACATACTTCCCTACGAGCAGTACTTC,CASSLLGQSHILPYEQYF
.,12,TRBJ2-1,TRBV19,many,TGTGCCAGTAGGGATCGCGGGGATGAGCAGTTCTTC,CASRDRGDEQFF
.,14,TRBJ1-2,TRBV7-2,few,TGTGCCAGCAGCTCCGACTATACGATAGCGGGCTACACCTTC,CASSSDYTIAGYTF
TRBD2,20,TRBJ2-7,TRBV14,many,TGTGCCAGCAGCCAAGTCCCGCGGTTGCCGGGACTAGCGGTACCCTACGAGCAGTACTTC,CASSQVPRLPGLAVPYEQYF
TRBD1,12,TRBJ2-5,TRBV6-1,once,TGTGCCACTTGGGACAGGGTGGAGACCCAGTACTTC,CATWDRVETQYF
.,15,TRBJ2-1,TRBV7-6,.,TGTGCTAGCAGCTTATTTTTTGCAGGGGAAAATGAGCAGTTCTTC,CASSLFFAGENEQFF
TRBD1,14,TRBJ2-7,TRBV7-2,.,TGTGCCAGCAGCTATGGGACAGGGGCCTACGAGCAGTACTTC,CASSYGTGAYEQYF
TRBD1,14,TRBJ1-1,TRBV12-3/TRBV12-4,many,TGTGCCAGCAGTTTACGGACAGGGGAGGTTGAAGCTTTCTTT,CASSLRTGEVEAFF